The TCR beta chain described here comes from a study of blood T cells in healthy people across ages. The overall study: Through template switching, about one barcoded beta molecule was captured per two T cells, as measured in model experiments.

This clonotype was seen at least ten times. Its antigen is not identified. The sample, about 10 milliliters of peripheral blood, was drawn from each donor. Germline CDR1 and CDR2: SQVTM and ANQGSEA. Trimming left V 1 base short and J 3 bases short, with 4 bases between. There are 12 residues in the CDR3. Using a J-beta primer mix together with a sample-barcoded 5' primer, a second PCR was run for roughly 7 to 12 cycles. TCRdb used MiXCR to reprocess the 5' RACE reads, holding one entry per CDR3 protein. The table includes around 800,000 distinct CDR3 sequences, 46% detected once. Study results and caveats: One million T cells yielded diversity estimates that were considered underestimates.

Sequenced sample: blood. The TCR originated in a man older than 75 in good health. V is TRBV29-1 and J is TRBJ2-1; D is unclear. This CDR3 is CSVEGLYNEQFF. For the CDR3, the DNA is TGCAGCGTTGAAGGACTCTACAATGAGCAGTTCTTC.